Shown below are 3 T cell receptor beta chains from a single sample sequenced in a study of CD8+ T cells in alopecia areata. Stated treatment: oral pan-JAK inhibitor, 5-10 mg twice daily. Investigators isolated RNA and reverse transcribed it into cDNA to act as the sequencing template. Data came from immunoSEQ multiplex PCR; TCRdb stores just in-frame clones and leaves some out. The data show about 220,000 clones, under 75% seen once. The sequenced sample was CD4+ T cells sorted from blood, obtained at week 4, from a patient treated with tofacitinib. These receptors all stem from a human donor with alopecia areata.

The chain has TRBV10-3 and TRBJ1-4; 10 bases are a match to TRBD1. J was trimmed by 5 bases and V by 10 bases; bases with no gene match: 10. The CDR3 contains 15 residues. Germline-derived CDR1 and CDR2 are ENHRY and SYGVKD. The CDR3: CASRQGARLNEKLFF. The CDR3 DNA reads TGTGCCAGCAGACAGGGGGCTAGATTAAATGAAAAACTGTTTTTT.

V usage is TRBV29-1 and J usage is TRBJ2-6; 7 bases map to TRBD1. The V segment lost 6 bases and the J segment 0 bases; nucleotides outside the gene matches: 11. The CDR3 extends over 17 amino acids. CDR1 is SQVTM, CDR2 ANQGSEA, per germline. The CDR3 spells CSVLGQEPPSGANVLTF. CDR3 nucleotides: TGCAGCGTCCTCGGACAGGAGCCCCCCTCTGGGGCCAACGTCCTGACTTTC.

The chain employs TRBV6-4 and TRBJ2-1; D is perhaps TRBD1 or TRBD2 (5 bases each). This CDR3 is built from 12 residues. Germline CDR1 MRHNA, CDR2 SNTAGT. V lost 0 bases and J 14 bases, leaving 11 bases between the germline ends. The CDR3 sequence is CASSDSGRKKFF. For the CDR3, the DNA is TGTGCCAGCAGTGACTCGGGACGTAAAAAGTTCTTC.